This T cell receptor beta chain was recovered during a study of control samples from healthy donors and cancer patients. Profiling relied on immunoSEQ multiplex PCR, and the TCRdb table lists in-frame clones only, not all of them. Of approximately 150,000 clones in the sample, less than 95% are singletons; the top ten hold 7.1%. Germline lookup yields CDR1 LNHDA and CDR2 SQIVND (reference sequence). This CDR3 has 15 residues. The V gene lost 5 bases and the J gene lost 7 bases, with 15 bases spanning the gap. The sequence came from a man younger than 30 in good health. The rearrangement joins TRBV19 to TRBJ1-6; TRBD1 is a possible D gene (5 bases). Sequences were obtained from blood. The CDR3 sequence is CASSVLGLENSPLHF. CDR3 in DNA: TGTGCCAGTAGTGTGCTGGGACTGGAAAATTCACCCCTCCACTTT.